The source of this T cell receptor (beta chain) is a study of blood T cells in healthy people across ages (dated by TCRdb to about 2015). Broadly, across the study: In model experiments, template switching captured roughly one uniquely barcoded TCR beta cDNA molecule for every two T cells. Age-related changes in TCR beta repertoire diversity were measured in the study by deep sequencing normalized with unique cDNA molecular identifiers. The donors were split into four age groups: young (average about 15 years), middle-aged (about 40), aged (around 67) and long-lived (roughly 80). To avoid experimental bias, donors of different ages were randomly spread across the sequencing lanes. Using the same blood draw, the study looked at two additional independent replicas of 1 million unique cDNA reads for two donors, one aged 18 to 29 and the other aged 80 or older. The research as a whole found: Observed TCR beta diversity per million T cells fell roughly linearly with age, and a significant reduction was already apparent by age about 43. Donor CMV infection status was unknown, potentially confounding age-related changes in expanded clonotypes. Conclusive comparison of naive and antigen-experienced compartments was prevented by the profiling of bulk unsorted PBMCs. A strong correlation was found between observed TCR beta diversity and the percentage of naive T cells measured by flow cytometry. Compared with the aged group, the long-lived group had more naive CD4+ T cells, fewer expanded clones and increased TCR diversity, suggesting age selection. Estimates of total diversity based on one million sequenced T cells were regarded as lower bounds and as underestimates.

Sequences MNHEY (CDR1) and SVGEGT (CDR2) are obtained from the germline V gene. Trimming leaves V shorter by 6 bases and J shorter by 3 bases, with the junction holding 3 bases beyond the gene matches. From cysteine to phenylalanine, the CDR3 is 13 amino acids long. Left in the record is the CDR3 DNA by itself, 39 bases read in frame from the first base. Comment on this clonotype: The clone's antigen remains unknown. Base qualities are not provided; no much larger clone lies one nucleotide away.

Receptor libraries were prepared by 5' RACE. Sequencer: Illumina HiSeq 2500. A second PCR of roughly 7 to 11 cycles was run with a J-beta primer mix and a sample-barcoded 5' primer. A unique molecular identifier was introduced onto each TCR beta cDNA molecule by a template-switch 5' adaptor carrying 12 random nucleotides. Each sample yielded at least 3 million CDR3-containing paired-end reads. The Mint cDNA synthesis kit, primed by a TRBC-specific oligonucleotide, was used to synthesize first-strand cDNA from all RNA. After uracil-DNA glycosylase treatment, a first 18-cycle PCR used universal primers M1SS and BC2_uni_R on all cDNA. From the authors' description of their analysis: For normalization, 1 million high-quality reads were randomly selected from each sample, with every read carrying a distinct molecular identifier. Reads with shared molecular identifiers were discarded instead of being binned into consensus sequences. MiTCR, set to a Q25 quality threshold and the strictest error-elimination algorithm, was used for CDR3 identification, clonotype clustering and error correction. A nonparametric unseen species model with Euler transformation was used to estimate a lower bound on total TCR beta diversity. TCRdb reprocessed the public reads (quality trimming at Q25 with fastp, clone calling with MiXCR) and kept in-frame beta chains. CDR3 protein duplicates are merged, each entry listing the most common genes and DNA. These V and J calls originate from TCRdb's pipeline instead of the authors' own analysis. This sample has around 1,100,000 distinct CDR3 sequences in its table, and roughly two fifths of those were observed once. Around 13% of the sample goes to the ten largest clones.

Donors were 35 to 40 systemically healthy Caucasian individuals from Russia aged roughly 6 to 100 years. Each donor gave 9.5 to 10 milliliters of peripheral blood, drawn into EDTA-treated Vacutainer tubes. Ficoll-Paque density-gradient centrifugation was used to isolate PBMCs, with at least 7 million per sample. Total RNA, at least 6 micrograms per sample, was extracted from PBMCs with Trizol reagent. For every donor, an aliquot of PBMCs went through flow cytometry to measure the percentages of naive CD45RAhigh/CD27high T cells. The rearrangement combines TRBV6-2 or TRBV6-3 with TRBJ2-7, with 9 central nucleotides matching TRBD2. The receptor was derived from a man aged 18-30 years in good health. The sample taken for sequencing was blood. The nucleotides are TGTGCCAGCAGAATAGCGGGAGTCTACGAGCAGTACTTC. It translates to CASRIAGVYEQYF.